The 14 T cell receptor beta chains below come from one sample, sequenced in a study of cytomegalovirus exposure and HLA in healthy donors. 13 Jbeta primers and 60 Vbeta primers were used for the PCR. Profiled with immunoSEQ multiplex PCR; TCRdb holds only in-frame clones, not every one. The table shows about 92,000 clones, with over 75% occurring only once. Sequencing was carried out using PBMCs. The source of these receptors is a girl aged 2 to 9 in good health and CMV-seropositive.

This clone was counted between two and nine times. The V call is TRBV27, the J call TRBJ2-2, with 9 bases that match TRBD1. Unmatched junction bases numbered 6, after V lost 4 bases and J lost 6 bases. Germline values: CDR1 MNHEY, CDR2 SMNVEV (reference sequence). The CDR3 runs to 15 residues. In nucleotides, the CDR3 is TGTGCCAGCAGTTCAACCGGGACAGGGCCCGGGGAGCTGTTTTTT. This sequence encodes CASSSTGTGPGELFF.

V usage is TRBV27 and J usage is TRBJ2-5; maybe TRBD1 (6 bases). Germline CDR1 MNHEY, CDR2 SMNVEV (reference sequence). V was clipped by 5 bases and J by 3 bases, with 13 bases between them. This CDR3 spans 14 amino acids. CDR3 sequence (DNA): TGTGCCAGCAGTCTAAAGACAGGTGAAGAGACCCAGTACTTC. It yields the protein CASSLKTGEETQYF.

The chain carries TRBV6-5 and TRBJ2-1; D is unclear. The V end lost 2 bases, the J end lost 4 bases, and 6 bases lay between the germline ends. Germline-derived CDR1 and CDR2 are MNHEY and SVGAGI. The CDR3 runs to 13 residues. This CDR3 is CASSYDTYNEQFF. The CDR3, as DNA: TGTGCCAGCAGTTACGACACTTACAATGAGCAGTTCTTC.

With respect to this clone: One junction end does not reproduce the germline sequence, and a read error may be involved. In nucleotides, the CDR3 is TGTGCCAGCAGTTCCCTTAACCCAGCCGGGATCTCCTACACTGAGCAGTTCTTC. It translates to CASSSLNPAGISYTEQFF. The rearrangement links TRBV28 to TRBJ2-1; D possibly corresponds to TRBD2 (5 bases). This CDR3 comprises 18 residues. Germline CDR1 MDHEN, CDR2 SYDVKM.

This chain connects TRBV18 to TRBJ1-1, with TRBD1 matching over 7 bases. The CDR3 covers 12 residues. Germline loops: CDR1 KGHSH, CDR2 LQKENI. Losses at the gene ends were 4 bases for V and 7 bases for J; bases not matched to a gene: 3. The CDR3 loop is CASSRQGNEAFF. In DNA form, the CDR3 reads TGTGCCAGCTCACGACAGGGTAATGAAGCTTTCTTT.

The rearrangement uses TRBV19 and TRBJ2-5, with D tentatively TRBD2 (5 bases). The CDR3 length is 13 residues. V lost 2 bases to trimming and J lost 2 bases, with 6 bases between them. CDR1 LNHDA and CDR2 SQIVND come from the germline V gene (reference sequence). In DNA form, the CDR3 reads TGTGCCAGTAGTATAAGAGGGCAAGAGACCCAGTACTTC. Its protein is CASSIRGQETQYF.

The CDR3 protein is CASSKGTRTVDQPQHF. The CDR3 coding sequence is TGTGCCAGCAGCAAGGGTACGAGAACAGTAGATCAGCCCCAGCATTTT. This chain joins TRBV21-1 and TRBJ1-5; whether TRBD1, the table's D call, matches the DNA was not checked. TRBV21-1 counts as a pseudogene. The CDR3 contains 16 residues.

V gene TRBV15 combines with J gene TRBJ2-3; D ambiguous. This CDR3 comprises 14 residues. The V end lost 5 bases, the J end lost 0 bases, and 9 bases lay between the germline ends. Germline V gene lookup returns CDR1 LNHNV and CDR2 YYDKDF (reference sequence). CDR3 nucleotides: TGTGCCACCAGCGCCCGCACTAGCACAGATACGCAGTATTTT. Translation gives CATSARTSTDTQYF. Using reference TRBV15 and TRBJ2-3 for the parts outside the CDR3, the full variable domain is DAMVIQNPRYQVTQFGKPVTLSCSQTLNHNVMYWYQQKSSQAPKLLFHYYDKDFNNEADTPDNFQSRRPNTSFCFLDIRSPGLGDTAMYLCATSARTSTDTQYFGPGTRLTVL.

This clone was recorded only once. This chain uses TRBV2 with TRBJ1-4; 7 bases are shared with TRBD1. Germline V CDR1 and CDR2: SNHLY, FYNNEI. The CDR3 loop spans 14 amino acids. V lost 7 bases, J lost 8 bases, and 10 bases stayed unmatched. CDR3 DNA sequence: TGTGCCAGCACCCGTATCTACAGGGGCGAAAAACTGTTTTTT. Translating it yields CASTRIYRGEKLFF.

This clone was seen once. The gene calls are TRBV7-3 and TRBJ1-1, with no clear D. This CDR3 region has 14 residues. Between the trimmed V and J ends, which lost 3 bases and 4 bases, there was a span of 12 bases. Germline lookup yields CDR1 SGHTA and CDR2 FQGTGA. The CDR3 region has the DNA TGTGCCAGCAGCTTTCGGGGAGCCACCACTGAAGCTTTCTTT. It encodes CASSFRGATTEAFF.

The CDR3 protein is CSVPKLYPYGYTF. CDR3 in DNA: TGCAGCGTCCCGAAGCTTTACCCCTATGGCTACACCTTC. V usage is TRBV29-1 and J usage is TRBJ1-2; D is unresolved. CDR3 length: 13 amino acids. The ends were cut back, 6 bases at V and 4 bases at J, with 15 bases in the middle. The germline gives CDR1 SQVTM, CDR2 ANQGSEA.

V gene TRBV5-1 combines with J gene TRBJ1-2, with a weak D call TRBD1 (5 bases). The CDR3 covers 12 residues. Trimming stripped 2 bases from V and 8 bases from J, with 10 bases between. Looked up from germline, CDR1 is SGHRS and CDR2 is YFSETQ. As DNA, the CDR3 is TGCGCCAGCAGCTTCGGGGGTCAAGGCTACACCTTC. Its translation: CASSFGGQGYTF. The full variable domain, completed using reference TRBV5-1 and TRBJ1-2, is KAGVTQTPRYLIKTRGQQVTLSCSPISGHRSVSWYQQTPGQGLQFLFEYFSETQRNKGNFPGRFSGRQFSNSRSEMNVSTLELGDSALYLCASSFGGQGYTFGSGTRLTVV.

V and J are TRBV6-1 and TRBJ1-1, with D perhaps matching TRBD1 (6 bases). The CDR3 spans 11 residues. V gave up 7 bases and J gave up 8 bases, with 11 bases separating them. The germline gives CDR1 MNHNS, CDR2 SASEGT. CDR3 bases: TGTGCCAGCAACAGGGTAGTGGAAGCTTTCTTT. It encodes CASNRVVEAFF.

The rearrangement joins TRBV7-4 to TRBJ2-2; 8 nucleotides agree with TRBD2. V shed 2 bases and J 5 bases; nucleotides not matched to a gene: 10. CDR1 and CDR2 from the germline V gene are SGHVT and SQSDAQ. The CDR3 has 17 residues. The CDR3 loop is CASSLYRSGRRTGELFF. The DNA of the CDR3 is TGTGCCAGCAGCTTATATCGAAGCGGGAGACGAACCGGGGAGCTGTTTTTT.